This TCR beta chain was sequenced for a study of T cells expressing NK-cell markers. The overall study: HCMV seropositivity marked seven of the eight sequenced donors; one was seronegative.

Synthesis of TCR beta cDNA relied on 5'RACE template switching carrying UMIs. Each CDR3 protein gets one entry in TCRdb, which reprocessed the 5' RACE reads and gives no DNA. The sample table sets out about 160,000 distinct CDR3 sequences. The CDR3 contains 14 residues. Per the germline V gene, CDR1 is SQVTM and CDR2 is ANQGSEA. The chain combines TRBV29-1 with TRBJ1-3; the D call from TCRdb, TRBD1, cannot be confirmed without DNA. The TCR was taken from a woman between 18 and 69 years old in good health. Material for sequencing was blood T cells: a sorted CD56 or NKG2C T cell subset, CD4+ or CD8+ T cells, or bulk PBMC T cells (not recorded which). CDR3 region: CSVGSGTGRDTIYF.